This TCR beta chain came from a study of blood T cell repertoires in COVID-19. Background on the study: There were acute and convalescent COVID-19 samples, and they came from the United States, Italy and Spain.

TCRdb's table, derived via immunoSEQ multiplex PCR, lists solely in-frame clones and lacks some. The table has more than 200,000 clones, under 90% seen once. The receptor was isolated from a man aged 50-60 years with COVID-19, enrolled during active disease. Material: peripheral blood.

The CDR3 loop is CASSLEGGDQPQHF. The CDR3 coding sequence is TGCGCCAGCAGCTTGGAAGGGGGCGATCAGCCCCAGCATTTT. The chain couples TRBV5-1 to TRBJ1-5; TRBD1 agrees at 7 bases. CDR3 length equals 14 residues. CDR1 and CDR2 (germline): SGHRS, YFSETQ. Trimming took 0 bases from V and 5 from J; bases not matched to a gene: 2.